Given below is one TCR beta chain in context. As yet, its antigen is unknown. This record belongs to a study of T cell responses to AZD1222 COVID-19 vaccine. Study-wide points: Sampled repertoires all dated from after the peak T cell response. Among vaccine-associated CD4 TCRs, coverage spanned spike, with dominance at 160-218 and 743-854. With two AZD1222 doses given, Spike-specific TCR breadth and depth both rose. The donors showed a predominance of white British ancestry and of females, with possible underestimation of clonal diversity.

Some clones are missing from TCRdb's copy, which holds only in-frame ones; the method was immunoSEQ multiplex PCR. The table shows about 100,000 clones, with about 87% occurring only once. This specimen consisted of peripheral blood, obtained on day 0 of AZD1222 vaccination. The source of this sequence is an adult in good health.

This CDR3 is CASNTGGSRSGAFF. Here the CDR3 DNA reads TGTGCCAGCAACACAGGGGGATCGCGATCGGGAGCTTTCTTT. V is TRBV6-5 and J is TRBJ1-1; TRBD1 aligns across 8 bases. The V gene end was trimmed by 7 bases and the J gene end by 10 bases; junction bases not matched to a gene: 14. The length of the CDR3 is 14 residues. CDR1 MNHEY and CDR2 SVGAGI come from the germline V gene.